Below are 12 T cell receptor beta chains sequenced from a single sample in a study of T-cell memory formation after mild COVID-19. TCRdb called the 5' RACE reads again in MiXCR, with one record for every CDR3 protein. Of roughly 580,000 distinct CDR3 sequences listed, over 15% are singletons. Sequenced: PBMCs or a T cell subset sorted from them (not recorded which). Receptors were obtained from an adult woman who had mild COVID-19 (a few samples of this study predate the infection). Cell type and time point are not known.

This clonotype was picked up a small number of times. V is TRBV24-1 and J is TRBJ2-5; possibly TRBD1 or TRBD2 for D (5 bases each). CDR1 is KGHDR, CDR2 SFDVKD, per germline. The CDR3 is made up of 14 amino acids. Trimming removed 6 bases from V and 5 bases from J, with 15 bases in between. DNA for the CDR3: TGTGCCACCAGTCGGGGCCAGATTGGGGAGACCCAGTACTTC. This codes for CATSRGQIGETQYF.

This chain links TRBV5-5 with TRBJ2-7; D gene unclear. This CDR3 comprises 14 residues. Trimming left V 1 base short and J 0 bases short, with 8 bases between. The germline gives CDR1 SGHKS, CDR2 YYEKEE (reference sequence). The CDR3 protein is CASSLLSVSYEQYF. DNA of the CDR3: TGTGCCAGCAGCTTGTTAAGCGTCTCCTACGAGCAGTACTTC.

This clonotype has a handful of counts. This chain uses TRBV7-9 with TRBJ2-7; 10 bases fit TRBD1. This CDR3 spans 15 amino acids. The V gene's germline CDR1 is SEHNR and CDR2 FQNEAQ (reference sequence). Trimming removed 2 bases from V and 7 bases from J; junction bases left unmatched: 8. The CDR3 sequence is CASSLRGTGVREQYF. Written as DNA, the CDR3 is TGTGCCAGCAGCTTAAGGGGGACAGGGGTTAGGGAGCAGTACTTC.

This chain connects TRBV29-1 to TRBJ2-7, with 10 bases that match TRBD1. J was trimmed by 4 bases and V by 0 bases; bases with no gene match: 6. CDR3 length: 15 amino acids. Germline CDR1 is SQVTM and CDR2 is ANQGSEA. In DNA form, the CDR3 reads TGCAGCGTTGAAGAGGGACAGGGGAGCCCGTACGAGCAGTACTTC. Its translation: CSVEEGQGSPYEQYF.

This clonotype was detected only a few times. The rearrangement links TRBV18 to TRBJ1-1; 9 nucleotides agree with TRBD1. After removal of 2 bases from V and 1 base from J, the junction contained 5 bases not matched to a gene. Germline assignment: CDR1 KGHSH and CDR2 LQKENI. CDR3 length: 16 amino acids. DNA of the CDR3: TGTGCCAGCTCACCAAACGGACAGGGGACGAACACTGAAGCTTTCTTT. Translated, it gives CASSPNGQGTNTEAFF.

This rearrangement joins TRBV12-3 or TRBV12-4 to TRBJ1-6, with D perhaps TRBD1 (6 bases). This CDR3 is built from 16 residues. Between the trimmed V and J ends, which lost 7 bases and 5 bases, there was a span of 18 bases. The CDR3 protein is CASNASDRRDNSPLHF. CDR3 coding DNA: TGTGCCAGCAATGCCTCCGACAGGCGGGATAATTCACCCCTCCACTTT.

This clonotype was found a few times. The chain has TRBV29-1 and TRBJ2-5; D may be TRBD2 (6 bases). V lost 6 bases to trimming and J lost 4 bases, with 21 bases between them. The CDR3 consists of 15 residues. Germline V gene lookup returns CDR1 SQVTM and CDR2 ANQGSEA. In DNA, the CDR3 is TGCAGCGTGACCTTGAGCACTAGCTTCCGAGAGACCCAGTACTTC. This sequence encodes CSVTLSTSFRETQYF.

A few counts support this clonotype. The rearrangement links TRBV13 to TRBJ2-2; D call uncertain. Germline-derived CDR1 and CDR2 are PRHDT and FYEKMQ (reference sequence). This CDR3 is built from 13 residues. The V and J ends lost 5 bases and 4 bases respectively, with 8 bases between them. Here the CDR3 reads CASSPIGTGELFF. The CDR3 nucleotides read TGTGCCAGCAGCCCCATAGGCACCGGGGAGCTGTTTTTT.

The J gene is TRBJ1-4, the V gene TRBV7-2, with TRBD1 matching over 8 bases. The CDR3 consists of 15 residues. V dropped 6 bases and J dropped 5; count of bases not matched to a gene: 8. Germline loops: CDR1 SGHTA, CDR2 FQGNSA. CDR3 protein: CASSLHRGINEKLFF. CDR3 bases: TGTGCCAGCAGTCTCCACAGGGGGATAAATGAAAAACTGTTTTTT.

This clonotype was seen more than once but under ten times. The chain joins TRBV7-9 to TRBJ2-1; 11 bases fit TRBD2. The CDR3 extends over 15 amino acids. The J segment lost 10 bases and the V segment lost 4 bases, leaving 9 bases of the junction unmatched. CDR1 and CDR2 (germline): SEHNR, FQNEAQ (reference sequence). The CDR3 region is CASSSSGRPAREQFF. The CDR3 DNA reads TGTGCCAGCAGCTCTAGCGGGAGGCCTGCCCGGGAGCAGTTCTTC. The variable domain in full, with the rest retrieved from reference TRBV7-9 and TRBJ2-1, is DTGVSQNPRHKITKRGQNVTFRCDPISEHNRLYWYRQTLGQGPEFLTYFQNEAQLEKSRLLSDRFSAERPKGSFSTLEIQRTEQGDSAMYLCASSSSGRPAREQFFGPGTRLTVL.

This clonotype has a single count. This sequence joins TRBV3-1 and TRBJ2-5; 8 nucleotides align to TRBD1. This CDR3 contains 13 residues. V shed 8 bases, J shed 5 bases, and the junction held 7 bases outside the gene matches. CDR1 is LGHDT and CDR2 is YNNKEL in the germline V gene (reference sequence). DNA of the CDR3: TGTGCCAGCTTAAACAGGGGGGCGGAGACCCAGTACTTC. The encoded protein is CASLNRGAETQYF.

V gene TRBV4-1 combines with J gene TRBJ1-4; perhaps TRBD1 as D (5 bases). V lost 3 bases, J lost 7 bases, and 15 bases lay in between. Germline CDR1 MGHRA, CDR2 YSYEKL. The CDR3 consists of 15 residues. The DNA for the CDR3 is TGCGCCAGCAGCCAGGACATCCTGGGCCCTGAAAAACTGTTTTTT. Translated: CASSQDILGPEKLFF.